This entry lists 5 T cell receptor beta chains sequenced from one sample in a study of blood T cell repertoires in COVID-19 (dated by TCRdb to between 2020 and 2021). Library preparation was by the immunoSEQ multiplex PCR assay. The table was pulled from immuneACCESS by TCRdb, which kept in-frame rearrangements only. Such tables lose some clones; where checked, under half of the loss comes from unresolved V genes, and the rest has no known cause. In this sample the table shows more than 250,000 clones, 85% to 90% of which occur a single time. The biggest ten clones account for 6.3% of the sample. Sequencing was done on a sample of peripheral blood. The receptor source for this set is a woman in her forties or fifties with COVID-19, enrolled during active disease.

Comment on this clone: The sample holds other DNA sequences that translate to the same CDR3. CDR3 amino acids: CASSLAGEQFF. Here the CDR3 DNA reads TGTGCCAGCAGTTTGGCGGGAGAGCAGTTCTTC. The chain is built from TRBV27 and TRBJ2-1, with D possibly matching TRBD2 (6 bases). Between the trimmed V and J ends, which lost 3 bases and 10 bases, there was a span of 7 bases. The CDR3 contains 11 residues. Germline lookup yields CDR1 MNHEY and CDR2 SMNVEV (reference sequence).

The chain uses TRBV19 and TRBJ2-1, with D tentatively TRBD2 (6 bases). CDR1 and CDR2 from the germline V gene are LNHDA and SQIVND (reference sequence). The CDR3 spans 16 residues. The ends were cut back, 7 bases at V and 0 bases at J, with 16 bases in the middle. CDR3 in DNA: TGTGCCAGTAAGGGGACTCTTCTAAGCTCCTACAATGAGCAGTTCTTC. This gives the protein CASKGTLLSSYNEQFF.

This clone showed up many times. This chain joins TRBV6-5 and TRBJ2-7, with TRBD2 identical over 8 bases. In germline, CDR1 is MNHEY, CDR2 SVGAGI. The length of the CDR3 is 14 residues. J gave up 0 bases and V 2 bases, and 0 bases lay outside the gene matches. The CDR3: CASSYGTSSYEQYF. The CDR3 DNA is TGTGCCAGCAGTTACGGGACTAGCTCCTACGAGCAGTACTTC.

The chain couples TRBV9 to TRBJ1-2; 9 nucleotides align to TRBD1. This CDR3 has 14 amino acids. Germline CDR1 and CDR2: SGDLS and YYNGEE. J was trimmed by 3 bases and V by 5 bases; bases with no gene match: 5. This CDR3 reads CASSATGGDYGYTF. DNA for the CDR3: TGTGCCAGCAGTGCAACAGGGGGCGACTATGGCTACACCTTC.

A single count supports this clone. The chain joins TRBV7-8 to TRBJ1-1; 9 positions agree with TRBD1. The CDR3 has 14 residues. V lost 1 base and J lost 7; bases outside the gene matches: 4. Germline CDR1 reads SGHVS; CDR2 reads FQNEAQ. The CDR3 coding sequence is TGTGCCAGCAGCTTAGAGGCGGACAGGGGTGAAGCTTTCTTT. The encoded protein is CASSLEADRGEAFF.